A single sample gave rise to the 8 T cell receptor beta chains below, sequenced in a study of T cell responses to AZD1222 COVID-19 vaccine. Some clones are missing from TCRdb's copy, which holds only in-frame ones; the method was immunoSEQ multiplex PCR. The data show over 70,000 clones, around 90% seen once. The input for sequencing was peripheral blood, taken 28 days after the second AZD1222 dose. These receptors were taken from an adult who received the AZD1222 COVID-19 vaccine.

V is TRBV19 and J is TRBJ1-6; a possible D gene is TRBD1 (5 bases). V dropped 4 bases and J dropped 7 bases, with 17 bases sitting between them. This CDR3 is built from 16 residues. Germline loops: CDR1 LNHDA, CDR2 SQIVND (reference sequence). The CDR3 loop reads CASSRGPDTGNSPLHF. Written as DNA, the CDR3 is TGTGCCAGTAGTAGGGGACCCGACACGGGAAATTCACCCCTCCACTTT.

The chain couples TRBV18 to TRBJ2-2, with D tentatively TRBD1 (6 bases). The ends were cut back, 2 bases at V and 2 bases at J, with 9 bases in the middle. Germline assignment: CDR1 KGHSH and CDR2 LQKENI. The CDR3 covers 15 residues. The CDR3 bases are TGTGCCAGCTCACCAGGGGGCCGCAACACCGGGGAGCTGTTTTTT. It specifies CASSPGGRNTGELFF.

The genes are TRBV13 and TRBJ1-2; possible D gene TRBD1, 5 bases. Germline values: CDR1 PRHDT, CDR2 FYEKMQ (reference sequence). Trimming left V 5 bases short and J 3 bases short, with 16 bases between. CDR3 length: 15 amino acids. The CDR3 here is CASSTQERLDYGYTF. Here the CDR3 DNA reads TGTGCCAGCAGCACACAGGAGCGCCTGGACTATGGCTACACCTTC.

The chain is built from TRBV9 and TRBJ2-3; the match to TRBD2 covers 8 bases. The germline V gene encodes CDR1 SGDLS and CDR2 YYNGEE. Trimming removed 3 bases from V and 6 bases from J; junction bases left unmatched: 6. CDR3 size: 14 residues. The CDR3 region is CASSASAGADTQYF. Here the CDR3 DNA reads TGTGCCAGCAGCGCCTCAGCGGGGGCCGATACGCAGTATTTT.

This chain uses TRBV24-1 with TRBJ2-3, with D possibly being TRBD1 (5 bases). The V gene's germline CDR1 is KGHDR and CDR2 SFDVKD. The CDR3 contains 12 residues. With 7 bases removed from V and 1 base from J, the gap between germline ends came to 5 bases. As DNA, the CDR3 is TGTGCCACCAGCAGGGGCACAGATACGCAGTATTTT. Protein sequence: CATSRGTDTQYF.

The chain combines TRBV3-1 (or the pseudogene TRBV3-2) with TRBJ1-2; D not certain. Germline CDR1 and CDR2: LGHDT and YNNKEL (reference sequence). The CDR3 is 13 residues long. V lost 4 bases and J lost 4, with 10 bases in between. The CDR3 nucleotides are TGTGCCAGCAGCCCCTCAACATTCTATGGCTACACCTTC. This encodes CASSPSTFYGYTF.

CDR3 in amino acids: CASSGATHLNYGYTF. DNA of the CDR3: TGCGCCAGCAGCGGGGCTACTCACCTTAACTATGGCTACACCTTC. The chain links TRBV5-1 to TRBJ1-2; a possible D gene is TRBD1 (5 bases). The V gene's germline CDR1 is SGHRS and CDR2 YFSETQ. Between the trimmed V and J ends, which lost 4 bases and 1 base, there was a span of 14 bases. The CDR3 consists of 15 residues.

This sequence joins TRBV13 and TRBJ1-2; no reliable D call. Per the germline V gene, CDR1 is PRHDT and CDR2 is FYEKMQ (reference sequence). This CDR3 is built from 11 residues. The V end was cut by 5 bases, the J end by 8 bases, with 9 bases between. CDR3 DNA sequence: TGTGCCAGCAGCCCCGGTTCGGGCTACACCTTC. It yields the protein CASSPGSGYTF.